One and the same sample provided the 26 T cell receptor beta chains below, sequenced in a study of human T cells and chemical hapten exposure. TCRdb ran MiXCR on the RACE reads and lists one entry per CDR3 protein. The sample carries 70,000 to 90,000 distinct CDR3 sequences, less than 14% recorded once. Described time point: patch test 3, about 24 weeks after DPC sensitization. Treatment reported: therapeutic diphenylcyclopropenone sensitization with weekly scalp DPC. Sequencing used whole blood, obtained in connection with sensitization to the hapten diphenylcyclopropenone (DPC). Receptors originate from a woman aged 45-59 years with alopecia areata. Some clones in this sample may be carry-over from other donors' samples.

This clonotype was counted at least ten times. The CDR3 loop reads CASSEGAQAGGRETQYF. The CDR3 DNA sequence: TGCGCCAGCAGTGAGGGAGCCCAAGCGGGAGGGCGAGAGACCCAGTACTTC. The chain is built from TRBV10-2 and TRBJ2-5; TRBD2 matches at 10 bases. The CDR3 is 17 amino acids. Germline CDR1 WSHSY, CDR2 SAAADI. V trimming: 2 bases; J trimming: 4 bases; junction bases outside the gene matches: 10.

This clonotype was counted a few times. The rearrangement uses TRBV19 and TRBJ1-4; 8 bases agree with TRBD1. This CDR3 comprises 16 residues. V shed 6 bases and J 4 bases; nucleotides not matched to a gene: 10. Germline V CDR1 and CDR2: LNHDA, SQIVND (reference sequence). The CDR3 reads CASRGAQGAFNEKLFF. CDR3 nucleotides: TGTGCCAGTAGGGGGGCCCAGGGGGCCTTTAATGAAAAACTGTTTTTT.

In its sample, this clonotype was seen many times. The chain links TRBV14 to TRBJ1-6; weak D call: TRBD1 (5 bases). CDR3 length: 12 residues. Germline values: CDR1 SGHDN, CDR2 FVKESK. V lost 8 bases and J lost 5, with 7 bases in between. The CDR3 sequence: CASGANNSPLHF. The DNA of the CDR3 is TGTGCCAGCGGGGCAAATAATTCACCCCTCCACTTT.

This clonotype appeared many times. CDR3 amino acids: CASSFDRALREQYF. CDR3 DNA sequence: TGTGCCAGCAGTTTCGACAGGGCCCTGAGAGAGCAGTACTTC. V gene TRBV28 combines with J gene TRBJ2-7, with TRBD1 matching 7 bases. The V gene end was trimmed by 3 bases and the J gene end by 7 bases; junction bases not matched to a gene: 9. Germline values: CDR1 MDHEN, CDR2 SYDVKM. CDR3 length: 14 amino acids.

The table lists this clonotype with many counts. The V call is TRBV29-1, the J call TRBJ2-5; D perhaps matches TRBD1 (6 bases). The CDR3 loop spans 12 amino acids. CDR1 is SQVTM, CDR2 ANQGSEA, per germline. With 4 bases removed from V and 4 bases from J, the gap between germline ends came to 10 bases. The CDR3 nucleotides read TGCAGCGTTGCGGGCAGGGGAGAGACCCAGTACTTC. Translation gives CSVAGRGETQYF.

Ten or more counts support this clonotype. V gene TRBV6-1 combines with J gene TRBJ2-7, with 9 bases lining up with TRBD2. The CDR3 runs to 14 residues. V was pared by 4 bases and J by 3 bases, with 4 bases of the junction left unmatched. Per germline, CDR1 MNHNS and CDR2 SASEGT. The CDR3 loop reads CASSVAGEDYEQYF. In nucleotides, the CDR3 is TGTGCCAGCAGTGTAGCGGGAGAGGACTACGAGCAGTACTTC.

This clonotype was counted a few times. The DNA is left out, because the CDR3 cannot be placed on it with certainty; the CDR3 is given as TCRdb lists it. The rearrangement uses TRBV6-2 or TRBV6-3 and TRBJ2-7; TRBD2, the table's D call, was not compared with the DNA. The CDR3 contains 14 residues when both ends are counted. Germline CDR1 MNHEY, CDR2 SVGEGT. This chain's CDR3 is CASSTSSGSSEQYF.

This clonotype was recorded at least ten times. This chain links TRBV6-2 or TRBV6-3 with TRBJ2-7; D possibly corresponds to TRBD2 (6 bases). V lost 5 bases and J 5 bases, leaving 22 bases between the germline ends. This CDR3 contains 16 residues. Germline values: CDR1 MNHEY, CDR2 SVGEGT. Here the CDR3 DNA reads TGTGCCAGCAGTACCCCGGGACTTTACCCTCACCACGAGCAGTACTTC. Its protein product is CASSTPGLYPHHEQYF.

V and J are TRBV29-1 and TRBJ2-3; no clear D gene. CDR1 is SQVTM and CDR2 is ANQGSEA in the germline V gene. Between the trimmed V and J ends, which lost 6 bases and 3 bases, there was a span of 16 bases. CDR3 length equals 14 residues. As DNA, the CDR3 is TGCAGCGTAGAGGACCCAAAAAGGACAGATACGCAGTATTTT. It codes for CSVEDPKRTDTQYF.

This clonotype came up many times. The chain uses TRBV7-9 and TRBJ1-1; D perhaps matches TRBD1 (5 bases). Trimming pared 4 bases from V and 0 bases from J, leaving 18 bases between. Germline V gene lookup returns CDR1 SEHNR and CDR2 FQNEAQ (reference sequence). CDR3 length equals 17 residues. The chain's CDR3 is CASSSRAGQRMNTEAFF. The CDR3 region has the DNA TGTGCCAGCAGCTCCCGAGCGGGGCAGAGGATGAACACTGAAGCTTTCTTT.

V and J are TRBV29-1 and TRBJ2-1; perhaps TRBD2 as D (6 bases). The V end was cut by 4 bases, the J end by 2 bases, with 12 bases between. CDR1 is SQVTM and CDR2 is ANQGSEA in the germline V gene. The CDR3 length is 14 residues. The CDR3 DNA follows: TGCAGCGTTGTGGGGGGAGCCCCCTACAATGAGCAGTTCTTC. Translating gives CSVVGGAPYNEQFF.

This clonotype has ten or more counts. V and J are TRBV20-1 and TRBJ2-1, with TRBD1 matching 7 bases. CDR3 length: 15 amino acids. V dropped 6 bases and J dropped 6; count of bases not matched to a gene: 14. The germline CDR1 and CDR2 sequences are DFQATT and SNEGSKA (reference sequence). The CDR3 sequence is CSAARPGQRPNEQFF. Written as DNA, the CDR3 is TGCAGTGCAGCCAGGCCGGGACAGAGACCCAATGAGCAGTTCTTC.

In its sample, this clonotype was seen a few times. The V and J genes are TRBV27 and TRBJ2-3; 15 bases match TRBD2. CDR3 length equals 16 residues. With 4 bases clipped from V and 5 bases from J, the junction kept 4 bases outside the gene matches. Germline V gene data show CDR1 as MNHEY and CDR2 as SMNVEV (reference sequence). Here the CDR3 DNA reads TGTGCCAGCAGTTCCCGGACTAGCGGGGGGGGAGATACGCAGTATTTT. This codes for CASSSRTSGGGDTQYF.

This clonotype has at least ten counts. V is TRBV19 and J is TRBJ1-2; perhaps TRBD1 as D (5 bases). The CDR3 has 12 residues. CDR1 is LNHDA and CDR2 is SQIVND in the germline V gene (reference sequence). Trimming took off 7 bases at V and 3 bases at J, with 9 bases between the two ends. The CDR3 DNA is TGTGCCAGTACGCGGGGCGACTATGGCTACACCTTC. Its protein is CASTRGDYGYTF.

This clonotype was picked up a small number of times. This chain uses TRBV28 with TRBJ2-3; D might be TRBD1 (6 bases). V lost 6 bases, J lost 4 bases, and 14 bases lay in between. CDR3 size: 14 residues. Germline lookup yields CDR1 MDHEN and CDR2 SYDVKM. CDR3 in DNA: TGTGCCAGCAGCCAATCAGGGGACGCAGATACGCAGTATTTT. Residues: CASSQSGDADTQYF.

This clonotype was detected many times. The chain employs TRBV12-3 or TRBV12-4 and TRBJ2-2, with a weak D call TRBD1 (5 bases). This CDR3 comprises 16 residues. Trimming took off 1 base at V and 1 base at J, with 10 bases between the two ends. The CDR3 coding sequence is TGTGCCAGCAGTTTAGGGGGAACAGGGAACACCGGGGAGCTGTTTTTT. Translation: CASSLGGTGNTGELFF.

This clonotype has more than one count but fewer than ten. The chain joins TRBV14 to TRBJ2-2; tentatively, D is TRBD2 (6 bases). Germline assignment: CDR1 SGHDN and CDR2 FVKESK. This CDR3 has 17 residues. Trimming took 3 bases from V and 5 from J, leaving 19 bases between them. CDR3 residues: CASSHQKGTTRTGELFF. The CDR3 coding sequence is TGTGCCAGCAGCCACCAAAAGGGGACGACTAGGACCGGGGAGCTGTTTTTT.

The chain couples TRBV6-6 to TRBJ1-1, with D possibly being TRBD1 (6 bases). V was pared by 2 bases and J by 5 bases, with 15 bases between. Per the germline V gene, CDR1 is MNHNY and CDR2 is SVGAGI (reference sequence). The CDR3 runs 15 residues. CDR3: CASSYGGGYGTEAFF. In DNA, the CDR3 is TGTGCCAGCAGTTACGGGGGGGGCTACGGGACTGAAGCTTTCTTT.

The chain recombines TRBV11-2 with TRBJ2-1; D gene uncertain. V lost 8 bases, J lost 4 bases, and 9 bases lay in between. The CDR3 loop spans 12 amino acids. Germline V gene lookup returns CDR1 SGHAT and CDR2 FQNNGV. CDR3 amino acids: CASGPAYNEQFF. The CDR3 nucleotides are TGTGCCAGCGGCCCCGCTTACAATGAGCAGTTCTTC.

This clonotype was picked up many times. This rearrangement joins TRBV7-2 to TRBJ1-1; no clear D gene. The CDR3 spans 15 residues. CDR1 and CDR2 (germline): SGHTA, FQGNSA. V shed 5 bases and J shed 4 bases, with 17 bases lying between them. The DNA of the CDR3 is TGTGCCAGCAGCCCCTTTGTGGGTGCGGGCACTGAAGCTTTCTTT. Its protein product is CASSPFVGAGTEAFF.

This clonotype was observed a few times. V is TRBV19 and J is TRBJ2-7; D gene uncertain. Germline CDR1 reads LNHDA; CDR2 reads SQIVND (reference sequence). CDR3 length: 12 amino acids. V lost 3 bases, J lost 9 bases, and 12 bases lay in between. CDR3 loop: CASSMVLGGQYF. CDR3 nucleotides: TGTGCCAGTAGTATGGTTCTCGGCGGGCAGTACTTC.

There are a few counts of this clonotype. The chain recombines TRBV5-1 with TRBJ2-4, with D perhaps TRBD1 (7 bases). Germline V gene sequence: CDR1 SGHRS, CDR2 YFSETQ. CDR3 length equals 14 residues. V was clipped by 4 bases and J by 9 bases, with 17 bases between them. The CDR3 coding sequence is TGCGCCAGCAGCATCGGACAGGCGGGGCCCATTCAGTACTTC. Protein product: CASSIGQAGPIQYF. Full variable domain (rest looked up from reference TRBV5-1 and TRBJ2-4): KAGVTQTPRYLIKTRGQQVTLSCSPISGHRSVSWYQQTPGQGLQFLFEYFSETQRNKGNFPGRFSGRQFSNSRSEMNVSTLELGDSALYLCASSIGQAGPIQYFGAGTRLSVL.

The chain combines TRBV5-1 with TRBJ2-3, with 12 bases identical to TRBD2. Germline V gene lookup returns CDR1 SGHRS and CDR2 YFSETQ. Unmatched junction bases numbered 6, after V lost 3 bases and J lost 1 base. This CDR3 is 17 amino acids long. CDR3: CASSSGLAGPRTDTQYF. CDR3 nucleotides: TGCGCCAGCAGCTCGGGACTAGCGGGTCCTCGCACAGATACGCAGTATTTT.

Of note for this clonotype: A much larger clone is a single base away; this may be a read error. The CDR3 spells CASSLSGSEQYF. The CDR3 DNA is TGTGCCAGCAGTTTGTCTGGGTCCGAGCAGTACTTC. The chain carries TRBV28 and TRBJ2-7; D not resolved. V shed 3 bases and J shed 6 bases, with 9 bases lying between them. Germline assignment: CDR1 MDHEN and CDR2 SYDVKM. The CDR3 has 12 residues. The full variable domain, in which reference TRBV28 and TRBJ2-7 provide the parts outside the CDR3, is DVKVTQSSRYLVKRTGEKVFLECVQDMDHENMFWYRQDPGLGLRLIYFSYDVKMKEKGDIPEGYSVSREKKERFSLILESASTNQTSMYLCASSLSGSEQYFGPGTRLTVT.

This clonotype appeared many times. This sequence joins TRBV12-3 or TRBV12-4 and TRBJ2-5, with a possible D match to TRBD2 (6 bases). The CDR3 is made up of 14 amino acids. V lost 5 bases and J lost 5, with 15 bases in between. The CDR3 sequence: CASSPSGGKETQYF. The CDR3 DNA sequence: TGTGCCAGCAGTCCCTCAGGAGGGAAGGAGACCCAGTACTTC.

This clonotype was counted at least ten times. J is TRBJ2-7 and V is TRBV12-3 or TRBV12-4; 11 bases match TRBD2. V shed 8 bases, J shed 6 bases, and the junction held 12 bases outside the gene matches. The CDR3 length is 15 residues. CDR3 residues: CASGPGLAARSEQYF. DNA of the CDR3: TGTGCCAGCGGCCCGGGACTAGCGGCACGCAGCGAGCAGTACTTC.